Described below is a single TCR beta chain sequence and its context. The antigen is not known. This entry belongs to a study of persistence of HIV-infected CD4 T cells. Study context: Blood samples, up to roughly 200 mL, came from multiple time points, except two leukapheresis donors sampled once.

The V gene's germline CDR1 is SGHTA and CDR2 FQGTGA. The V gene lost 5 bases and the J gene lost 10 bases, with 20 bases spanning the gap. CDR3 length equals 14 residues. Cells were stimulated with CMV-infected fibroblast lysates at roughly 10 ug/mL. Sorting of responding CD4+ T cells relied on upregulated CD40 ligand together with CD69. Sequencing used immunoSEQ version 4 in survey mode. Measured with immunoSEQ multiplex PCR; TCRdb has only the in-frame clones, and not every one. The top ten hold roughly 70% of the sample, which has 5,500 to 8,500 clones, 79% seen once. The rearrangement links TRBV7-3 to TRBJ1-1, with D perhaps matching TRBD1 (5 bases). Sequences were derived from CD4+ T cells sorted from PBMCs after approximately 19-hour stimulation, sampled from a patient who received antiretroviral therapy. This clonotype was obtained from an adult woman with HIV who was CMV-seropositive. For the CDR3, the DNA is TGTGCCAGCAGCGCACAACCAGCGGGGCAGGGAGCTTTCTTT. This translates into CASSAQPAGQGAFF. The whole variable domain, remainder taken from reference TRBV7-3 and TRBJ1-1, is GAGVSQTPSNKVTEKGKYVELRCDPISGHTALYWYRQSLGQGPEFLIYFQGTGAADDSGLPNDRFFAVRPEGSVSTLKIQRTERGDSAVYLCASSAQPAGQGAFFGQGTRLTVV.